This TCR beta chain was recovered during a study of T cell clonotyping in hematopoietic cell transplantation. Sequencing was performed with immunoSEQ multiplex PCR; in TCRdb, only in-frame clones are kept and a portion is missing. The sample includes about 14,000 clones, about 98% of them seen just once. V was clipped by 5 bases and J by 4 bases, with 9 bases between them. The CDR3 runs 13 residues. The germline gives CDR1 SGHVS, CDR2 FQNEAQ. Recipient blood drawn about 28 days pretransplant and days 30, 100, 180 after. The receptor comes from a female patient aged 45 to 65 who had an allogeneic stem cell transplant from an unrelated donor, so T cells may come from the graft donor. Some clones in this sample may be carry-over from other donors' samples. The chain combines TRBV7-8 with TRBJ1-3; D is uncertain. The material was peripheral blood mononuclear cells, obtained 30 days after allogeneic stem cell transplant. In nucleotides, the CDR3 is TGTGCCAGCAGCCTAGATCACGGAAACACCATATATTTT. Encoded protein: CASSLDHGNTIYF.